The present TCR beta chain was sequenced within a study of cytomegalovirus exposure and HLA in healthy donors. For the study at large: The roughly 110 validation repertoires were produced on the same platform as the 550 to 700 repertoires of the first cohort. This was reported in a later analysis.

The donors were members of the validation cohort, which comprised roughly 120 subjects and was separate from the first cohort of roughly 700 subjects. The study, taken as a whole, reports: Testing in vitro showed three CMV-associated chains specific for CMV antigens.

This clone has only one observation. Its target is unknown. The CDR3 is 18 amino acids. Trimming at V came to 1 base and at J to 6 bases, leaving 12 bases not matched to a gene. From germline, CDR1 is SGHAT and CDR2 FQNNGV. The protocol was immunoSEQ multiplex PCR, while the TCRdb copy is restricted to in-frame clones and leaves out a portion. The table lists about 110,000 clones, about 94% of them singletons. This chain links TRBV11-2 with TRBJ2-3; 11 nucleotides align to TRBD2. Material for sequencing was PBMCs. The receptor comes from a woman between 18 and 29 years old in good health and CMV-seronegative. CDR3 coding DNA: TGTGCCAGCAGCTTAGTCGGGAGGTTAGCGGGGGGGTGGGATACGCAGTATTTT. Protein sequence: CASSLVGRLAGGWDTQYF.